The 21 T cell receptor beta chains below come from one sample, sequenced in a study of T cell responses to AZD1222 COVID-19 vaccine. Profiled with immunoSEQ multiplex PCR; TCRdb holds only in-frame clones, not every one. This sample yields around 130,000 clones, of which 93% are seen a single time; 5% to 6.5% belongs to the top ten. The sample consisted of peripheral blood, taken on day 0 of AZD1222 vaccination. These receptor sequences come from an adult in good health.

The chain employs TRBV6-5 and TRBJ1-5, with unresolved D. The CDR3 is made up of 13 amino acids. Germline V CDR1 and CDR2: MNHEY, SVGAGI. The ends were cut back, 7 bases at V and 1 base at J, with 8 bases in the middle. The chain's CDR3 is CASTEASNQPQHF. DNA of the CDR3: TGTGCCAGCACCGAGGCAAGCAATCAGCCCCAGCATTTT.

The rearrangement uses TRBV11-2 and TRBJ1-1, with D hard to call. V was shortened by 2 bases and J by 5 bases, with 9 bases between the two germline ends. Looked up from germline, CDR1 is SGHAT and CDR2 is FQNNGV. The CDR3 has 13 residues. The CDR3 reads CASSLNIRTEAFF. The CDR3 coding sequence is TGTGCCAGCAGCTTAAATATTAGGACTGAAGCTTTCTTT.

The rearrangement joins TRBV10-3 to TRBJ1-3, with D uncertain. There are 14 residues in the CDR3. The germline V and J ends were trimmed by 10 bases and 0 bases, with 13 bases remaining between them. Germline lookup yields CDR1 ENHRY and CDR2 SYGVKD. DNA of the CDR3: TGTGCCACCAAGACGGAACTCTCTGGAAACACCATATATTTT. Residues: CATKTELSGNTIYF.

The chain uses TRBV29-1 and TRBJ1-1, with unresolved D. CDR3 length: 13 residues. Germline values: CDR1 SQVTM, CDR2 ANQGSEA. The ends were cut back, 1 base at V and 7 bases at J, with 13 bases in the middle. CDR3 in amino acids: CSVEGSDSLEAFF. As DNA, the CDR3 is TGCAGCGTTGAAGGCAGTGATTCTCTTGAAGCTTTCTTT.

The J gene is TRBJ2-7, the V gene TRBV6-1; TRBD2 matches at 7 bases. CDR1 and CDR2 (germline): MNHNS, SASEGT. V shed 3 bases and J 0 bases; nucleotides not matched to a gene: 5. This CDR3 is 15 amino acids long. The CDR3 loop is CASSEGGWSSYEQYF. The CDR3 DNA sequence: TGTGCCAGCAGTGAGGGGGGGTGGAGCTCCTACGAGCAGTACTTC.

The V gene is TRBV25-1, the J gene TRBJ2-7; D might be TRBD2 (6 bases). In germline, CDR1 is MGHDK, CDR2 SYGVNS. The V and J ends lost 10 bases and 0 bases respectively, with 16 bases between them. This CDR3 comprises 14 residues. CDR3 in amino acids: CAKYRDSRSYEQYF. Here the CDR3 DNA reads TGTGCCAAATACCGGGACTCACGCTCCTACGAGCAGTACTTC.

The chain combines TRBV19 with TRBJ2-1; D not resolved. CDR1 is LNHDA, CDR2 SQIVND, per germline (reference sequence). This CDR3 is 13 amino acids long. The ends were cut back, 3 bases at V and 3 bases at J, with 6 bases in the middle. The CDR3 region is CASSIGGYNEQFF. The CDR3 nucleotides are TGTGCCAGTAGTATCGGCGGCTACAATGAGCAGTTCTTC.

V gene TRBV24-1 combines with J gene TRBJ1-2; the D is unclear. V gave up 1 base and J gave up 6 bases, with 11 bases separating them. The CDR3 has 14 amino acids. Germline V lookup: CDR1 KGHDR, CDR2 SFDVKD. The CDR3 here is CATSDFPEADGYTF. DNA of the CDR3: TGTGCCACCAGTGATTTCCCCGAGGCGGATGGCTACACCTTC.

This clone was detected once. V usage is TRBV20-1 and J usage is TRBJ2-5; D gene uncertain. In germline, CDR1 is DFQATT, CDR2 SNEGSKA (reference sequence). V was clipped by 1 base and J by 5 bases, with 5 bases between them. This CDR3 is built from 11 residues. The CDR3: CSARVGETQYF. The CDR3 DNA follows: TGCAGTGCTAGAGTGGGGGAGACCCAGTACTTC.

The chain carries TRBV4-1 and TRBJ2-2; 11 positions match TRBD2. CDR1 and CDR2 from the germline V gene are MGHRA and YSYEKL. This CDR3 spans 18 amino acids. V shed 3 bases, J shed 1 base, and the junction held 7 bases outside the gene matches. This CDR3 reads CASSQAPGLAGNTGELFF. CDR3 nucleotides: TGCGCCAGCAGCCAGGCCCCAGGACTAGCGGGGAACACCGGGGAGCTGTTTTTT.

The genes are TRBV11-2 and TRBJ1-1; unclear D gene. V lost 2 bases and J 0 bases, leaving 10 bases between the germline ends. Germline values: CDR1 SGHAT, CDR2 FQNNGV. CDR3 length equals 15 residues. CDR3 sequence (DNA): TGTGCCAGCAGCTTATGGGGTAGGATGAACACTGAAGCTTTCTTT. Translation gives CASSLWGRMNTEAFF.

The chain employs TRBV3-1 (or the pseudogene TRBV3-2) and TRBJ2-3; 9 bases line up with TRBD2. Germline CDR1 reads LGHDT; CDR2 reads YNNKEL (reference sequence). The CDR3 sequence is 16 residues long. Germline trimming cut 1 base from V and 0 bases from J; bases unmatched to any gene: 2. This CDR3 is CASSQGAGGSTDTQYF. The CDR3 nucleotides are TGTGCCAGCAGCCAAGGGGCGGGGGGGAGCACAGATACGCAGTATTTT.

The chain carries TRBV27 and TRBJ2-2; possibly TRBD1 for D (6 bases). The length of the CDR3 is 15 residues. The V end lost 5 bases, the J end lost 6 bases, and 16 bases lay between the germline ends. Germline-derived CDR1 and CDR2 are MNHEY and SMNVEV (reference sequence). CDR3 sequence reads: CASSAGAPLPGELFF. The CDR3 DNA is TGTGCCAGCAGTGCAGGGGCCCCTCTTCCCGGGGAGCTGTTTTTT.

V and J are TRBV13 and TRBJ2-1; 9 nucleotides match TRBD2. V lost 5 bases and J lost 5; bases outside the gene matches: 19. The CDR3 is 19 amino acids. Germline V gene lookup returns CDR1 PRHDT and CDR2 FYEKMQ (reference sequence). DNA for the CDR3: TGTGCCAGCAGCCGCGTCTATGAATTAATAGCGGGGGACAACAATGAGCAGTTCTTC. As protein: CASSRVYELIAGDNNEQFF.

This clone was detected only once. The chain uses TRBV2 and TRBJ1-1; TRBD1 agrees at 7 bases. CDR1 and CDR2 from the germline V gene are SNHLY and FYNNEI. CDR3 length: 13 residues. The junction had 5 bases not matched to a gene; V was cut back by 7 bases and J by 3 bases. As DNA, the CDR3 is TGTGCCAGCAAGGGGGCGTATGACACTGAAGCTTTCTTT. This gives the protein CASKGAYDTEAFF.

The chain recombines TRBV27 with TRBJ1-6; a weak D match, TRBD1 (5 bases). Deletions cut 0 bases from V and 9 bases from J, with 12 bases between. Germline CDR1 and CDR2: MNHEY and SMNVEV (reference sequence). This CDR3 has 15 residues. In DNA form, the CDR3 reads TGTGCCAGCAGTTTATCCACAGGCGTGGGTTCACCCCTCCACTTT. Translated, it gives CASSLSTGVGSPLHF.

This chain joins TRBV28 and TRBJ2-3; D unresolved. The germline V and J ends were trimmed by 2 bases and 2 bases, with 2 bases remaining between them. The germline V gene encodes CDR1 MDHEN and CDR2 SYDVKM. CDR3 size: 12 residues. The CDR3 DNA is TGTGCCAGCAGTTTAACCACAGATACGCAGTATTTT. Its protein product is CASSLTTDTQYF.

A single count supports this clone. The V gene is TRBV20-1, the J gene TRBJ1-6, with D hard to call. The CDR3 consists of 11 residues. Looked up from germline, CDR1 is DFQATT and CDR2 is SNEGSKA (reference sequence). V lost 3 bases and J 14 bases, leaving 11 bases between the germline ends. The CDR3 DNA follows: TGCAGTGCTAGCAACCGGGATACCCTCCACTTT. Its protein product is CSASNRDTLHF.

V gene TRBV20-1 combines with J gene TRBJ1-4; tentative D call: TRBD1 (6 bases). Between the trimmed V and J ends, which lost 3 bases and 3 bases, there was a span of 14 bases. The germline V gene encodes CDR1 DFQATT and CDR2 SNEGSKA (reference sequence). There are 15 residues in the CDR3. CDR3 sequence: CSASNTGTSNEKLFF. The CDR3 DNA reads TGCAGTGCTAGTAACACAGGGACGTCTAATGAAAAACTGTTTTTT.

The rearrangement uses TRBV7-3 and TRBJ1-2; 7 positions match TRBD1. Trimming at V came to 5 bases and at J to 2 bases, leaving 8 bases not matched to a gene. This CDR3 has 15 residues. CDR1 and CDR2 from the germline V gene are SGHTA and FQGTGA. The CDR3 bases are TGTGCCAGCAGCCCAACGGGACAGACGAACTATGGCTACACCTTC. This gives the protein CASSPTGQTNYGYTF.

This clone was seen a single time. The chain employs TRBV27 and TRBJ2-1; a possible D gene is TRBD1 (5 bases). V gave up 3 bases and J gave up 12 bases, with 18 bases separating them. The CDR3 covers 14 residues. Per germline, CDR1 MNHEY and CDR2 SMNVEV (reference sequence). The CDR3 DNA reads TGTGCCAGCAGTTTGAACAGGCAGGGATCCGGGCAGTTCTTC. It codes for CASSLNRQGSGQFF.